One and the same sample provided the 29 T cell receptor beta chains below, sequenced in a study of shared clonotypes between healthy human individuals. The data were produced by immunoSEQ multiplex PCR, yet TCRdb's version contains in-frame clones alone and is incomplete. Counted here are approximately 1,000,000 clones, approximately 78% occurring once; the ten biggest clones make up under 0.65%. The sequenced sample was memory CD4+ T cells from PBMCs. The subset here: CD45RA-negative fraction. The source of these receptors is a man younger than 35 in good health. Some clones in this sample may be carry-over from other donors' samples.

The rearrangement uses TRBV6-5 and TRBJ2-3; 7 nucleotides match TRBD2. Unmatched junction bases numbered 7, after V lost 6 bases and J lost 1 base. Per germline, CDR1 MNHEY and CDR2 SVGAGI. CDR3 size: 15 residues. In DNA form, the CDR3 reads TGTGCCAGCAGGAATCTAGCGGTCGGCACAGATACGCAGTATTTT. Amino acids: CASRNLAVGTDTQYF.

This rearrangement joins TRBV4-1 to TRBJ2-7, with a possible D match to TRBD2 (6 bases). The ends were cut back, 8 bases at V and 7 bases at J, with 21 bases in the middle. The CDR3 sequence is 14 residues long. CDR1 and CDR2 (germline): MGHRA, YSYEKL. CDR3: CASRRAGTSGEQYF. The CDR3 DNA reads TGCGCCAGCCGCAGGGCGGGAACGTCAGGAGAGCAGTACTTC.

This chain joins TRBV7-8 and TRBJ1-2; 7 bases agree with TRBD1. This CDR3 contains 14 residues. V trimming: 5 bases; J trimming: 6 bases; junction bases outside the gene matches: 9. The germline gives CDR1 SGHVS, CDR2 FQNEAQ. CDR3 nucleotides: TGTGCCAGCAGCAACGGACAGGACGTTCATGGCTACACCTTC. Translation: CASSNGQDVHGYTF.

The CDR3 sequence is CASSERGTPTLDIQYF. DNA for the CDR3: TGTGCCAGCAGTGAGCGCGGGACACCTACTCTTGACATTCAGTACTTC. V gene TRBV28 combines with J gene TRBJ2-4; D tentatively reads TRBD1 or TRBD2 (6 bases each). The V end was cut by 5 bases, the J end by 8 bases, with 22 bases between. CDR3 size: 16 residues. Germline-derived CDR1 and CDR2 are MDHEN and SYDVKM. Full variable domain (outside the CDR3, taken from reference TRBV28 and TRBJ2-4): DVKVTQSSRYLVKRTGEKVFLECVQDMDHENMFWYRQDPGLGLRLIYFSYDVKMKEKGDIPEGYSVSREKKERFSLILESASTNQTSMYLCASSERGTPTLDIQYFGAGTRLSVL.

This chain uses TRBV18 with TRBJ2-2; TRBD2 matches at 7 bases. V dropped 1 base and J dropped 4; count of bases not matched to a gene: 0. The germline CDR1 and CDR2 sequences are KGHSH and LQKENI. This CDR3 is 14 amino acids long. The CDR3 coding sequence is TGTGCCAGCTCACCACGCGGGGGCACCGGGGAGCTGTTTTTT. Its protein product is CASSPRGGTGELFF. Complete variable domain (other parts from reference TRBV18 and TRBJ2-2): NAGVMQNPRHLVRRRGQEARLRCSPMKGHSHVYWYRQLPEEGLKFMVYLQKENIIDESGMPKERFSAEFPKEGPSILRIQQVVRGDSAAYFCASSPRGGTGELFFGEGSRLTVL.

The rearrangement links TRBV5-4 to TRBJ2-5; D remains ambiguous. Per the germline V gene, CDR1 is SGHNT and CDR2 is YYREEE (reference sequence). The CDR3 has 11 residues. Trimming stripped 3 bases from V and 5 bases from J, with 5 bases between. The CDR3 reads CASSWRETQYF. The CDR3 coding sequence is TGTGCCAGCAGCTGGCGGGAGACCCAGTACTTC.

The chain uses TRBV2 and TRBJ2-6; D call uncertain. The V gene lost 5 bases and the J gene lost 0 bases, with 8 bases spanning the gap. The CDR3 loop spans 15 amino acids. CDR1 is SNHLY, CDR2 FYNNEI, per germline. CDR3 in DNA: TGTGCCAGCAGTTTCACCATCTCTGGGGCCAACGTCCTGACTTTC. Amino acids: CASSFTISGANVLTF.

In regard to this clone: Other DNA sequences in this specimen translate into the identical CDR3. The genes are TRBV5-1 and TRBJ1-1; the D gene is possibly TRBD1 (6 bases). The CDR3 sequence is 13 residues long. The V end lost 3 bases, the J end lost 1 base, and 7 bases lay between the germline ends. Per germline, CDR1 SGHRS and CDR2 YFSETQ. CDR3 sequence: CASSSGQNTEAFF. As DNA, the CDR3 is TGCGCCAGCAGCTCGGGACAGAACACTGAAGCTTTCTTT.

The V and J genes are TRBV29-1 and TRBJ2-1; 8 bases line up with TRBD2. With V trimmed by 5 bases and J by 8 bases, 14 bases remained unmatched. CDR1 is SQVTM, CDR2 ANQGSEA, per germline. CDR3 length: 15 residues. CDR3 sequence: CSVSKTGGTSYEQFF. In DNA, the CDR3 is TGCAGCGTTTCGAAAACGGGAGGGACGTCTTATGAGCAGTTCTTC.

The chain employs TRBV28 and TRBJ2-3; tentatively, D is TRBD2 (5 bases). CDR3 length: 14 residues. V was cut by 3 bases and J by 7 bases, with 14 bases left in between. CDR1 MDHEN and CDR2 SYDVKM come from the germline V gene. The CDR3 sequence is CASSFKRTLNTQYF. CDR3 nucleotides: TGTGCCAGCAGTTTTAAGCGGACCTTGAATACGCAGTATTTT.

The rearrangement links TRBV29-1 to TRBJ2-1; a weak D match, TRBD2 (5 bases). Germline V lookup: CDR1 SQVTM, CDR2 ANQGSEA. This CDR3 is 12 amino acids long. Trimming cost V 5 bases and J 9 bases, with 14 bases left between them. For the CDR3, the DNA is TGCAGCGTTCAAGGACGGGGTGGTGAGCAGTTCTTC. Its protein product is CSVQGRGGEQFF.

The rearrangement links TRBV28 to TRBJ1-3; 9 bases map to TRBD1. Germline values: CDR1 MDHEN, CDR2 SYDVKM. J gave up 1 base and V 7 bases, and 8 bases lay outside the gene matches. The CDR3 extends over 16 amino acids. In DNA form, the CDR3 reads TGTGCCAGCAACCAATTACAGGGGGCTTCTGGAAACACCATATATTTT. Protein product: CASNQLQGASGNTIYF.

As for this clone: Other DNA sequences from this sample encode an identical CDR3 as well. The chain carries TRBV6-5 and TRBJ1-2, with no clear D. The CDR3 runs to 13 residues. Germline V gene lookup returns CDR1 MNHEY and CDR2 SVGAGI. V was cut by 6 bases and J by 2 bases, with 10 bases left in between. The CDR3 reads CASSLDRNYGYTF. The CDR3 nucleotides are TGTGCCAGCAGCCTAGACCGAAACTATGGCTACACCTTC.

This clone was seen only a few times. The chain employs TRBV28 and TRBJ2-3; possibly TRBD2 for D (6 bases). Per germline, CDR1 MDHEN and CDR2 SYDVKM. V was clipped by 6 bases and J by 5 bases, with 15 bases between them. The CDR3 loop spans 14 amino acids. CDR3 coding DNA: TGTGCCAGCAGCCAACACTTCGGGGGAGATACGCAGTATTTT. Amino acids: CASSQHFGGDTQYF.

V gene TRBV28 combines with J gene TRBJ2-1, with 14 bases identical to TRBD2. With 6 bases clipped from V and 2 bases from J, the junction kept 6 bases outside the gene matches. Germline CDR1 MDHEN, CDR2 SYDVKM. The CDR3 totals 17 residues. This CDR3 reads CASSRLAGGTTYNEQFF. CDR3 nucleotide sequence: TGTGCCAGCAGCCGACTAGCGGGAGGGACCACCTACAATGAGCAGTTCTTC.

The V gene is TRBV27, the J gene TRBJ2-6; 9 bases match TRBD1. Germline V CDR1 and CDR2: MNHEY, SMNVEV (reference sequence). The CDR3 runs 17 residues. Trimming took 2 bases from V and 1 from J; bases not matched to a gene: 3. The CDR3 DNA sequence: TGTGCCAGCAGTTTAGCGGGACAGGGATCTGGGGCCAACGTCCTGACTTTC. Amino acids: CASSLAGQGSGANVLTF.

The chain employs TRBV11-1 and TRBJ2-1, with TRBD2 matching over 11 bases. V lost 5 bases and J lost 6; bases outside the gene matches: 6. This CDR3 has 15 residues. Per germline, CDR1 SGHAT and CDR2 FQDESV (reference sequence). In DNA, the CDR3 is TGTGCCAGCAGCAAGCCCGGGACTAGCGGCAATGAGCAGTTCTTC. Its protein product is CASSKPGTSGNEQFF.

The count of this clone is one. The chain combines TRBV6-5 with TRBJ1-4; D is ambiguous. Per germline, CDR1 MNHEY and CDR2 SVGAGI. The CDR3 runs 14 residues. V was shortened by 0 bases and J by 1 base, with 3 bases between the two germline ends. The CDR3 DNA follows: TGTGCCAGCAGTTACTCCCTAACTAATGAAAAACTGTTTTTT. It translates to CASSYSLTNEKLFF.

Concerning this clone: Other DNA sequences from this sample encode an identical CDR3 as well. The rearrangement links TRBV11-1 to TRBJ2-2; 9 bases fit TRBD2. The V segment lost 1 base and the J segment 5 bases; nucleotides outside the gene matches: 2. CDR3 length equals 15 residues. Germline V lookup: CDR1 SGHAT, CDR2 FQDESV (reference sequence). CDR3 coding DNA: TGTGCCAGCAGCTTAGGTCTAGCGGGAACCGGGGAGCTGTTTTTT. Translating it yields CASSLGLAGTGELFF.

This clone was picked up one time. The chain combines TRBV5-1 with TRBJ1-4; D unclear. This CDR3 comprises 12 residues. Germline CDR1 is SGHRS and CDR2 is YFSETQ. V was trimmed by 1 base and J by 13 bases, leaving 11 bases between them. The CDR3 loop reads CASSLPSSILFF. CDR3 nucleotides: TGCGCCAGCAGCTTGCCCTCGAGCATACTGTTTTTT.

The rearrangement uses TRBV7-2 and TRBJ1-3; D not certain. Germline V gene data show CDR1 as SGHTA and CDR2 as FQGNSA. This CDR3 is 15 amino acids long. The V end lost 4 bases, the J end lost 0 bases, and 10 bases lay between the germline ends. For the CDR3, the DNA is TGTGCCAGCAGCTCCGGTCTATTCTCTGGAAACACCATATATTTT. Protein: CASSSGLFSGNTIYF.

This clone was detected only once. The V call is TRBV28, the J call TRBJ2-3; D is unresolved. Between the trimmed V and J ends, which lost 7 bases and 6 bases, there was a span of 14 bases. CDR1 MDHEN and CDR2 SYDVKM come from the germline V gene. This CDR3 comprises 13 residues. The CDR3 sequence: CASTDLTADTQYF. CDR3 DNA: TGTGCCAGCACCGACCTGACCGCCGATACGCAGTATTTT.

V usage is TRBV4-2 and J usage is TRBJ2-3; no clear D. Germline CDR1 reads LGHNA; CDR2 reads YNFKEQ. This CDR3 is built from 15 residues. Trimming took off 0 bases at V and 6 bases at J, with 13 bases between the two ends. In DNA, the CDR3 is TGTGCCAGCAGCCAAGATATTTTAGAGAGCGATACGCAGTATTTT. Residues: CASSQDILESDTQYF.

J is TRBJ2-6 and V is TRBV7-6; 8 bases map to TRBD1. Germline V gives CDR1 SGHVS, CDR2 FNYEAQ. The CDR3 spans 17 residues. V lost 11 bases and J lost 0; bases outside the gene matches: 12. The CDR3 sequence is CAPGQGAKDSGANVLTF. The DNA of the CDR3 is TGTGCCCCAGGACAGGGCGCCAAGGACTCTGGGGCCAACGTCCTGACTTTC.

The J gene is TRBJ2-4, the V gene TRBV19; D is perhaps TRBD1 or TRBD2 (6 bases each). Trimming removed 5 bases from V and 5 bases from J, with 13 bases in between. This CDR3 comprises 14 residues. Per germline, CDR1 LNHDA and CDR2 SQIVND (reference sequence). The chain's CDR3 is CASSRGTPENIQYF. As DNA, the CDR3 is TGTGCCAGTAGTCGGGGGACACCCGAAAACATTCAGTACTTC.

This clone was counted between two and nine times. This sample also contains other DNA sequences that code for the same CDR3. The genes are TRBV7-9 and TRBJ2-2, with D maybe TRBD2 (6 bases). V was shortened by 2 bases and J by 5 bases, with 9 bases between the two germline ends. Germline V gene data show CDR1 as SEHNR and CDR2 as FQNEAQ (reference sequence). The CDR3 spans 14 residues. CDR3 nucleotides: TGTGCCAGCAGCTTATTGCGGGAAACCGGGGAGCTGTTTTTT. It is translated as CASSLLRETGELFF.

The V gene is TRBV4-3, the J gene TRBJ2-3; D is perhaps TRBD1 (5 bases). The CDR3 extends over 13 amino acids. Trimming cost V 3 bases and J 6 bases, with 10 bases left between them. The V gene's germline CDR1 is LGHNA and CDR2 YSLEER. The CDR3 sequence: CASSQNRIDTQYF. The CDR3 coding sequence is TGCGCCAGCAGCCAGAACAGGATCGATACGCAGTATTTT.

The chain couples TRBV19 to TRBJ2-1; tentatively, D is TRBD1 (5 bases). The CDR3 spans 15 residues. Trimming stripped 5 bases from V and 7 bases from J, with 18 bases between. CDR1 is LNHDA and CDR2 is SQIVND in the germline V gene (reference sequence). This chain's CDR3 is CASSSLQGYRNEQFF. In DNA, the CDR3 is TGTGCCAGTAGTTCCCTGCAAGGATACAGGAATGAGCAGTTCTTC.

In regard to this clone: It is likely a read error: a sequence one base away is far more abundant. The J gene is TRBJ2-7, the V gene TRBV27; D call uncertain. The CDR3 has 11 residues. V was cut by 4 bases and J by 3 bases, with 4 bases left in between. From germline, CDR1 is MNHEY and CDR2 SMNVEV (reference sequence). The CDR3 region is CASSYFYEQYF. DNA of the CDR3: TGTGCCAGCAGTTATTTCTACGAGCAGTACTTC.